The 20 T cell receptor beta chains given below trace back to one sample, sequenced in a study of blood T cells in healthy people across ages. The second PCR ran roughly 6 to 11 cycles with a sample-barcoded 5' primer and J-beta primers. TCRdb processed the 5' RACE reads anew with MiXCR; each CDR3 protein has one entry. The sample lists 1.5 million to 2 million distinct CDR3 sequences, just under 50% occurring once. Sequenced material: blood. The receptors were sampled from a woman in her forties in good health.

This chain uses TRBV7-2 with TRBJ1-2, with 7 positions matching TRBD1. After removal of 5 bases from V and 6 bases from J, the junction contained 12 bases not matched to a gene. Germline V gene data show CDR1 as SGHTA and CDR2 as FQGNSA. CDR3 length: 15 amino acids. As DNA, the CDR3 is TGTGCCAGCAGCCCTCGACAGGGAAACATCAATGGCTACACCTTC. It specifies CASSPRQGNINGYTF. The full variable domain, its missing parts supplied by reference TRBV7-2 and TRBJ1-2, is GAGVSQSPSNKVTEKGKDVELRCDPISGHTALYWYRQSLGQGLEFLIYFQGNSAPDKSGLPSDRFSAERTGGSVSTLTIQRTQQEDSAVYLCASSPRQGNINGYTFGSGTRLTVV.

V and J are TRBV6-5 and TRBJ2-6; 12 bases agree with TRBD1. Trimming took 0 bases from V and 2 from J; bases not matched to a gene: 11. The germline gives CDR1 MNHEY, CDR2 SVGAGI. This CDR3 comprises 21 residues. DNA for the CDR3: TGTGCCAGCAGTTACTCCCCCGGGACAGGGGGCGTAGGGCCTGGGGCCAACGTCCTGACTTTC. Encoded protein: CASSYSPGTGGVGPGANVLTF.

The sample holds one count of this clonotype. The CDR3 here is CASSSPPGRTDTQYF. The CDR3 DNA sequence: TGTGCCAGCAGTTCCCCCCCGGGACGAACAGATACGCAGTATTTT. The chain combines TRBV28 with TRBJ2-3; TRBD1 or TRBD2 may be the D gene (5 bases each). V lost 4 bases, J lost 3 bases, and 14 bases lay in between. Looked up from germline, CDR1 is MDHEN and CDR2 is SYDVKM. CDR3 length: 15 amino acids.

CDR3: CASSQVGQGNIQYF. The DNA of the CDR3 is TGTGCCAGCAGCCAGGTGGGACAGGGAAACATTCAGTACTTC. V and J are TRBV3-1 and TRBJ2-4; 9 nucleotides match TRBD1. CDR3 length: 14 residues. The V segment lost 3 bases and the J segment 6 bases; nucleotides outside the gene matches: 3. Germline V gene sequence: CDR1 LGHDT, CDR2 YNNKEL (reference sequence). The full variable domain, its missing parts supplied by reference TRBV3-1 and TRBJ2-4, is DTAVSQTPKYLVTQMGNDKSIKCEQNLGHDTMYWYKQDSKKFLKIMFSYNNKELIINETVPNRFSPKSPDKAHLNLHINSLELGDSAVYFCASSQVGQGNIQYFGAGTRLSVL.

A few counts support this clonotype. This rearrangement joins TRBV10-3 to TRBJ2-1; 8 nucleotides line up with TRBD1. V lost 0 bases, J lost 2 bases, and 6 bases stayed unmatched. This CDR3 spans 17 amino acids. In germline, CDR1 is ENHRY, CDR2 SYGVKD. CDR3 residues: CAISESGQGMTYNEQFF. In nucleotides, the CDR3 is TGTGCCATCAGTGAGTCAGGACAGGGTATGACCTACAATGAGCAGTTCTTC.

This clonotype was counted once. The rearrangement uses TRBV28 and TRBJ2-7, with D perhaps TRBD1 (6 bases). The germline CDR1 and CDR2 sequences are MDHEN and SYDVKM. CDR3 size: 14 residues. V was trimmed by 5 bases and J by 3 bases, leaving 14 bases between them. In DNA form, the CDR3 reads TGTGCCAGCAGTCTCGTCGACAGGTACTACGAGCAGTACTTC. Translation gives CASSLVDRYYEQYF.

The CDR3 DNA reads as TGTGCCATCAGTGACCGGCAGGATACGCAGTATTTT. This gives the protein CAISDRQDTQYF. The V and J genes are TRBV10-3 and TRBJ2-3; no definite D call. The V and J ends lost 3 bases and 6 bases respectively, with 7 bases between them. CDR1 and CDR2 from the germline V gene are ENHRY and SYGVKD. The CDR3 has 12 residues.

V gene TRBV6-5 combines with J gene TRBJ2-4; weak D call: TRBD1 (6 bases). Trimming took 8 bases from V and 7 from J, leaving 12 bases between them. This CDR3 has 12 amino acids. Per the germline V gene, CDR1 is MNHEY and CDR2 is SVGAGI. The CDR3 sequence: CASPGVGNIQYF. In DNA, the CDR3 is TGTGCCAGCCCAGGGGTGGGTAACATTCAGTACTTC.

This clonotype was recorded a few times. An end of the junction differs from the germline gene, which may be a read error. The gene calls are TRBV4-2 and TRBJ2-3; either TRBD1 or TRBD2 may fit D (5 bases each). This CDR3 is 16 amino acids long. Germline values: CDR1 LGHNA, CDR2 YNFKEQ. This CDR3 reads CASSQGLGASTDTQYF. The CDR3 DNA sequence: TGCGCCAGCAGCCAAGGTCTCGGGGCTAGCACAGATACGCAGTATTTT.

This chain uses TRBV5-6 with TRBJ2-6; D may be TRBD2 (6 bases). The V gene lost 6 bases and the J gene lost 4 bases, with 14 bases spanning the gap. The CDR3 runs 15 residues. Germline CDR1 and CDR2: SGHDT and YYEEEE. CDR3 DNA sequence: TGTGCCAGCAAATCTGAGGGGAGGGGGGCCAACGTCCTGACTTTC. Translating gives CASKSEGRGANVLTF. Using reference TRBV5-6 and TRBJ2-6 for the parts outside the CDR3, the full variable domain is DAGVTQSPTHLIKTRGQQVTLRCSPKSGHDTVSWYQQALGQGPQFIFQYYEEEERQRGNFPDRFSGHQFPNYSSELNVNALLLGDSALYLCASKSEGRGANVLTFGAGSRLTVL.

The table lists this clonotype with a count of one. The chain employs TRBV7-2 and TRBJ1-6; D uncertain. The length of the CDR3 is 18 residues. Germline CDR1 and CDR2: SGHTA and FQGNSA. V was shortened by 1 base and J by 6 bases, with 19 bases between the two germline ends. CDR3 DNA: TGTGCCAGCAGCTTAGGTTCGCGGGAGTCACACTTTAATTCACCCCTCCACTTT. Its translation is CASSLGSRESHFNSPLHF.

This clonotype was found a few times. This rearrangement joins TRBV9 to TRBJ2-1; D gene ambiguous. Trimming stripped 0 bases from V and 2 bases from J, with 6 bases between. Germline CDR1 and CDR2: SGDLS and YYNGEE. There are 14 residues in the CDR3. The CDR3 region has the DNA TGTGCCAGCAGCGTAGACTCAACCTACAATGAGCAGTTCTTC. Translation gives CASSVDSTYNEQFF.

J is TRBJ2-3 and V is TRBV7-2, with D uncertain. Trimming removed 4 bases from V and 4 bases from J, with 18 bases in between. CDR1 is SGHTA, CDR2 FQGNSA, per germline. CDR3 size: 16 residues. The CDR3 bases are TGTGCCAGCAGCTCCAACCGGGTAAACTTAGCAGATACGCAGTATTTT. Protein: CASSSNRVNLADTQYF.

The chain employs TRBV3-1 and TRBJ2-3; 7 nucleotides agree with TRBD2. CDR1 and CDR2 (germline): LGHDT, YNNKEL (reference sequence). The CDR3 contains 16 residues. Trimming removed 0 bases from V and 4 bases from J; junction bases left unmatched: 7. CDR3 in DNA: TGTGCCAGCAGCCAAGACCCCCAGGGAGGGGCAGATACGCAGTATTTT. As protein: CASSQDPQGGADTQYF.

This rearrangement joins TRBV12-3 or TRBV12-4 to TRBJ2-5; 10 bases align to TRBD1. Trimming at V came to 7 bases and at J to 1 base, leaving 6 bases not matched to a gene. The CDR3 runs 15 residues. The CDR3 nucleotides are TGTGCCAGCAACGACCGGGACAGGGGCCAAGAGACCCAGTACTTC. This sequence encodes CASNDRDRGQETQYF.

Only a few counts were recorded for this clonotype. The chain joins TRBV9 to TRBJ2-3; D is undetermined. Trimming removed 8 bases at V and 1 base at J, with 23 bases between. Germline V gene data show CDR1 as SGDLS and CDR2 as YYNGEE. This CDR3 comprises 17 residues. CDR3 nucleotides: TGTGCCAGTAGCCCGAGGCGCGGTCTAGTAGGCACAGATACGCAGTATTTT. Translated: CASSPRRGLVGTDTQYF.

This clonotype was seen only a few times. The gene calls are TRBV12-3 or TRBV12-4 and TRBJ1-6, with a possible D match to TRBD1 (6 bases). The CDR3 extends over 14 amino acids. V dropped 4 bases and J dropped 13 bases, with 17 bases sitting between them. Here the CDR3 DNA reads TGTGCCAGCAGTTCCGGGACATATCTCTCGCCCCTCCACTTT. Its translation is CASSSGTYLSPLHF.

The chain uses TRBV5-1 and TRBJ2-3, with D possibly being TRBD1 (5 bases). Germline V CDR1 and CDR2: SGHRS, YFSETQ. V dropped 4 bases and J dropped 0 bases, with 18 bases sitting between them. CDR3 length equals 17 residues. CDR3 region: CASSGVPWTFSTDTQYF. The CDR3 region has the DNA TGCGCCAGCAGCGGAGTGCCCTGGACATTTAGCACAGATACGCAGTATTTT.

This chain links TRBV6-1 with TRBJ2-4, with D possibly matching TRBD1 (5 bases). From germline, CDR1 is MNHNS and CDR2 SASEGT. The V end lost 8 bases, the J end lost 0 bases, and 20 bases lay between the germline ends. CDR3 size: 17 residues. CDR3 sequence: CASDRGQGILAKNIQYF. The CDR3 region has the DNA TGTGCCAGCGACCGTGGGCAGGGAATCTTAGCCAAAAACATTCAGTACTTC.

V usage is TRBV20-1 and J usage is TRBJ1-4; D is perhaps TRBD1 (5 bases). Germline CDR1 is DFQATT and CDR2 is SNEGSKA (reference sequence). The CDR3 extends over 15 amino acids. Trimming stripped 0 bases from V and 11 bases from J, with 19 bases between. The CDR3 coding sequence is TGCAGTGCTAGAGATCCCAGGGCTGGGTGGGCTAAACTGTTTTTT. Translated, it gives CSARDPRAGWAKLFF.